This entry lists 21 T cell receptor beta chains sequenced from one sample in a study of T cell responses to AZD1222 COVID-19 vaccine. Measured with immunoSEQ multiplex PCR; TCRdb has only the in-frame clones, and not every one. This table has under 80,000 clones, roughly 87% appearing once. The source was peripheral blood, collected 28 days after the second AZD1222 dose. The receptor set was obtained from an adult who received the AZD1222 COVID-19 vaccine.

This clone appeared a single time. This chain links TRBV6-6 with TRBJ1-1; D is undetermined. The CDR3 is made up of 13 amino acids. CDR1 is MNHNY and CDR2 is SVGAGI in the germline V gene (reference sequence). V was trimmed by 0 bases and J by 0 bases, leaving 2 bases between them. The CDR3 is CASSYSVNTEAFF. The CDR3 DNA follows: TGTGCCAGCAGTTACTCCGTGAACACTGAAGCTTTCTTT.

The gene calls are TRBV6-1 and TRBJ2-1, with TRBD1 as a possible D gene (5 bases). The CDR3 sequence is 14 residues long. Germline lookup yields CDR1 MNHNS and CDR2 SASEGT. V shed 1 base and J shed 6 bases, with 10 bases lying between them. Here the CDR3 reads CASSEGWQGNEQFF. As DNA, the CDR3 is TGTGCCAGCAGTGAAGGGTGGCAGGGCAATGAGCAGTTCTTC.

The J gene is TRBJ1-1, the V gene TRBV6-2 or TRBV6-3, with D unclear. V was pared by 5 bases and J by 0 bases, with 10 bases between. CDR1 MNHEY and CDR2 SVGEGT come from the germline V gene. The CDR3 runs to 14 residues. CDR3 sequence: CASSRAGMNTEAFF. In DNA form, the CDR3 reads TGTGCCAGCAGTCGCGCCGGGATGAACACTGAAGCTTTCTTT.

The chain combines TRBV29-1 with TRBJ2-7; TRBD2 matches at 13 bases. Germline loops: CDR1 SQVTM, CDR2 ANQGSEA. V lost 5 bases and J lost 6; bases outside the gene matches: 7. The CDR3 length is 14 residues. The CDR3 here is CSVSGLAGDSEQYF. CDR3 DNA sequence: TGCAGCGTTAGCGGACTAGCGGGAGACAGCGAGCAGTACTTC.

V and J are TRBV5-1 and TRBJ2-1; 9 bases match TRBD1. Germline V CDR1 and CDR2: SGHRS, YFSETQ. The trim removed 4 bases at V and 10 bases at J, leaving 21 bases unmatched. This CDR3 has 18 amino acids. The CDR3 region has the DNA TGCGCCAGCAGCCCCCGTCCCGGGACAGGGAACCCCCTCGGGGAGCAGTTCTTC. Amino acid sequence: CASSPRPGTGNPLGEQFF.

The rearrangement links TRBV19 to TRBJ2-3; the D gene could be TRBD1 or TRBD2 (6 bases each). The CDR3 sequence is 15 residues long. Germline assignment: CDR1 LNHDA and CDR2 SQIVND (reference sequence). V lost 6 bases and J 2 bases, leaving 15 bases between the germline ends. The CDR3 here is CASRKGVADTDTQYF. The CDR3 region has the DNA TGTGCCAGTAGGAAGGGGGTAGCGGACACAGATACGCAGTATTTT. Drawing the rest from reference TRBV19 and TRBJ2-3, the complete variable domain is DGGITQSPKYLFRKEGQNVTLSCEQNLNHDAMYWYRQDPGQGLRLIYYSQIVNDFQKGDIAEGYSVSREKKESFPLTVTSAQKNPTAFYLCASRKGVADTDTQYFGPGTRLTVL.

The genes are TRBV27 and TRBJ1-1; tentative D call: TRBD1 (6 bases). The germline CDR1 and CDR2 sequences are MNHEY and SMNVEV (reference sequence). The CDR3 length is 14 residues. The V and J ends lost 2 bases and 0 bases respectively, with 7 bases between them. DNA for the CDR3: TGTGCCAGCAGTTTACCAGGGGTGAACACTGAAGCTTTCTTT. It translates to CASSLPGVNTEAFF.

This clone was observed a single time. The rearrangement links TRBV7-9 to TRBJ1-5; a possible D gene is TRBD1 (5 bases). V lost 7 bases to trimming and J lost 2 bases, with 21 bases between them. This CDR3 spans 17 amino acids. CDR1 SEHNR and CDR2 FQNEAQ come from the germline V gene (reference sequence). The CDR3 nucleotides read TGTGCCAGCAACTACCGAATAAACAGGTCCCGCAATCAGCCCCAGCATTTT. Protein sequence: CASNYRINRSRNQPQHF.

CDR3 sequence reads: CASSESSLGMDGYTF. CDR3 nucleotide sequence: TGCGCCAGCAGTGAGTCCTCCTTGGGGATGGATGGCTACACCTTC. V is TRBV10-1 and J is TRBJ1-2; D uncertain. The V gene's germline CDR1 is WNHNN and CDR2 SYGVQD (reference sequence). The length of the CDR3 is 15 residues. The V end was cut by 0 bases, the J end by 6 bases, with 14 bases between.

The chain carries TRBV5-1 and TRBJ1-5; D may be TRBD1 (6 bases). Germline V gene lookup returns CDR1 SGHRS and CDR2 YFSETQ. With 0 bases removed from V and 0 bases from J, the gap between germline ends came to 10 bases. CDR3 length: 16 amino acids. CDR3 bases: TGCGCCAGCAGCTTGGAGGGGGGACATAGCAATCAGCCCCAGCATTTT. Amino acids: CASSLEGGHSNQPQHF.

The rearrangement links TRBV6-6 to TRBJ1-5, with 11 nucleotides matching TRBD1. Germline lookup yields CDR1 MNHNY and CDR2 SVGAGI (reference sequence). The CDR3 has 15 residues. V trimming: 5 bases; J trimming: 6 bases; junction bases outside the gene matches: 6. The CDR3, as DNA: TGTGCCAGCAGTCGCGGGACAGGGGGACTTCAGCCCCAGCATTTT. The encoded protein is CASSRGTGGLQPQHF.

The chain combines TRBV19 with TRBJ2-1; D is possibly TRBD2 (5 bases). The germline V gene has CDR1 LNHDA and CDR2 SQIVND (reference sequence). This CDR3 is built from 15 residues. Trimming pared 5 bases from V and 1 base from J, leaving 12 bases between. The CDR3 here is CASSYGMGSYNEQFF. For the CDR3, the DNA is TGTGCCAGTAGTTACGGGATGGGGTCCTACAATGAGCAGTTCTTC.

V and J are TRBV7-2 and TRBJ2-5; D possibly corresponds to TRBD2 (5 bases). Trimming cost V 0 bases and J 5 bases, with 10 bases left between them. The CDR3 contains 14 residues. Germline V gene lookup returns CDR1 SGHTA and CDR2 FQGNSA. CDR3 loop: CASSLAGAKETQYF. The CDR3 nucleotides are TGTGCCAGCAGCTTAGCGGGAGCTAAGGAGACCCAGTACTTC.

CDR3 nucleotides: TGTGCCAGCAGCTTAGCGGCCCTTAATTCACCCCTCCACTTT. Amino acid sequence: CASSLAALNSPLHF. This chain joins TRBV11-2 and TRBJ1-6; D remains ambiguous. V was trimmed by 1 base and J by 6 bases, leaving 7 bases between them. The CDR3 contains 14 residues. Germline V gene lookup returns CDR1 SGHAT and CDR2 FQNNGV.

V and J are TRBV4-1 and TRBJ2-1; D is unresolved. The CDR3 contains 12 residues. Germline V CDR1 and CDR2: MGHRA, YSYEKL. V dropped 5 bases and J dropped 9 bases, with 11 bases sitting between them. CDR3: CASSGRRLEQFF. The CDR3 DNA reads as TGCGCCAGCAGCGGTCGTCGGCTTGAGCAGTTCTTC.

This clone occurred once. This chain joins TRBV9 and TRBJ2-2; 9 bases are a match to TRBD2. Germline V CDR1 and CDR2: SGDLS, YYNGEE. The CDR3 has 15 residues. The junction had 5 bases not matched to a gene; V was cut back by 4 bases and J by 4 bases. CDR3 amino acids: CASSQPTSGTGELFF. For the CDR3, the DNA is TGTGCCAGCAGCCAACCGACTAGCGGCACCGGGGAGCTGTTTTTT.

The chain employs TRBV6-5 and TRBJ2-3; maybe TRBD1 (7 bases). This CDR3 has 14 amino acids. Between the trimmed V and J ends, which lost 6 bases and 7 bases, there was a span of 17 bases. The germline CDR1 and CDR2 sequences are MNHEY and SVGAGI. CDR3 region: CASRTQGRIYTQYF. In DNA form, the CDR3 reads TGTGCCAGCAGGACACAGGGGAGGATCTATACGCAGTATTTT.

The chain is built from TRBV5-1 and TRBJ1-3, with no clear D. The CDR3 spans 15 residues. V lost 4 bases and J lost 0, with 11 bases in between. In germline, CDR1 is SGHRS, CDR2 YFSETQ. CDR3 amino acids: CASSDTANSGNTIYF. The CDR3 DNA is TGCGCCAGCAGCGACACAGCAAACTCTGGAAACACCATATATTTT.

V usage is TRBV6-5 and J usage is TRBJ1-5; D might be TRBD1 (6 bases). Germline V gene sequence: CDR1 MNHEY, CDR2 SVGAGI. CDR3 length equals 14 residues. V was trimmed by 5 bases and J by 4 bases, leaving 12 bases between them. The chain's CDR3 is CASSLRGANQPQHF. The CDR3, as DNA: TGTGCCAGCAGTCTCAGGGGCGCGAATCAGCCCCAGCATTTT.

The chain links TRBV7-9 to TRBJ2-1; 14 bases match TRBD2. After removal of 5 bases from V and 4 bases from J, the junction contained 1 base not matched to a gene. From germline, CDR1 is SEHNR and CDR2 FQNEAQ (reference sequence). The CDR3 runs to 15 residues. Here the CDR3 DNA reads TGTGCCAGCAGCCGGACTAGCGGGGGGTACAATGAGCAGTTCTTC. Protein sequence: CASSRTSGGYNEQFF.

This clone was seen only once. The chain combines TRBV6-1 with TRBJ2-7; weak D call: TRBD1 (5 bases). Per the germline V gene, CDR1 is MNHNS and CDR2 is SASEGT. CDR3 length equals 11 residues. Trimming left V 2 bases short and J 10 bases short, with 9 bases between. In DNA form, the CDR3 reads TGTGCCAGCAGTGAAAGGGGCCCTCAGTACTTC. Amino acids: CASSERGPQYF.